This TCR beta chain was sequenced for a study of T cells in Graves' hyperthyroidism and ophthalmopathy. Many counts were recorded for this clonotype. CDR3 length: 15 residues. V lost 1 base and J lost 2, with 12 bases in between. Germline loops: CDR1 MDHEN, CDR2 SYDVKM. TCR beta CDR3 regions were amplified from RNA transcripts. During a first-round RT-PCR of the TCR CDR3, the HTBI primer set was used. Using its own MiXCR run on the multiplex PCR reads, TCRdb lists one record per CDR3 protein. The profile covers 400,000 to 600,000 distinct CDR3 sequences, with roughly 15% appearing a single time and 25% to 30% taken by the ten largest.

Material: blood. This chain uses TRBV28 with TRBJ2-7; D remains unclear. The TCR comes from a woman aged 30 to 39 with Graves' ophthalmopathy. DNA for the CDR3: TGTGCCAGCAGTTTATTCCCGGATCGGACCTACGAGCAGTACTTC. It specifies CASSLFPDRTYEQYF.